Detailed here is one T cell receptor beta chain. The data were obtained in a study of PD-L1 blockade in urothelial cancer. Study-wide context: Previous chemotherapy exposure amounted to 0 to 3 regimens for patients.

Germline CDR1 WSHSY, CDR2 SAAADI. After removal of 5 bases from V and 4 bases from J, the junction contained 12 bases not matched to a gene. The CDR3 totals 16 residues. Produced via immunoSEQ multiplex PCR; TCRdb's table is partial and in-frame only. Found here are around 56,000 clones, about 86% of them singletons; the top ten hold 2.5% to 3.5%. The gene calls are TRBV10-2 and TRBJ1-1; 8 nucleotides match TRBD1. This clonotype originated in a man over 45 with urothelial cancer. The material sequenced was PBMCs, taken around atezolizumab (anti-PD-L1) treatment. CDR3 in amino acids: CASSKIIGTGGTEAFF. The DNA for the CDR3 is TGCGCCAGCAGTAAGATCATCGGGACAGGAGGCACTGAAGCTTTCTTT.